These 19 T cell receptor beta chains originate from one sample sequenced in a study of T cells in women clearing cervical HPV infection. Sequenced by immunoSEQ multiplex PCR; TCRdb stores in-frame clones only, minus some. The sample data list about 22,000 clones. Input material: blood buffy coat. The receptors originated from a woman aged 18-69 years with a cervical HPV16 infection that either progressed to CIN3+ or cleared (not recorded which).

A remark on this clone: The sequenced fragment ends 3 residues before the CDR3 boundary, so the rest is inferred from the germline J gene. This chain uses TRBV5-1 with TRBJ2-3; D not resolved. The CDR3 spans 15 residues. CDR1 is SGHRS, CDR2 YFSETQ, per germline. V was cut by 1 base and J by 2 bases, with 11 bases left in between. The DNA read from the CDR3 is TGCGCCAGCAGCTTGCAAAGCGACCTCACAGATACG. Residues: CASSLQSDLTDT. The full CDR3 sequence reads CASSLQSDLTDTQYF.

Turning to this clone: The read terminates 3 residues ahead of where the CDR3 ends, so the germline J gene completes it. The chain links TRBV20-1 to TRBJ2-7, with a tentative D call TRBD2 (6 bases). The germline V and J ends were trimmed by 6 bases and 3 bases, with 15 bases remaining between them. Germline loops: CDR1 DFQATT, CDR2 SNEGSKA (reference sequence). CDR3 size: 13 residues. The CDR3 loop reads CSASGTEYYEQYF. The CDR3 bases that were read are TGCAGTGCATCCGGGACTGAGTACTACGAG.

With regard to this clone: Read coverage stops 3 residues before the CDR3 terminus; the germline J gene supplies the remainder. This sequence joins TRBV20-1 and TRBJ2-2; TRBD1 matches at 10 bases. J lost 3 bases, V lost 6 bases, and 7 bases had no gene match. Germline CDR1 and CDR2: DFQATT and SNEGSKA (reference sequence). The CDR3 is 15 amino acids. The CDR3 spells CSASTGGRDTGELFF. CDR3 DNA (partial): TGCAGTGCGTCGACAGGGGGCCGGGACACCGGGGAG.

Turning to this clone: The CDR3 end lies 3 residues beyond the end of the read and is filled in from the germline J gene. The chain is built from TRBV3-1 (or the pseudogene TRBV3-2) and TRBJ2-7; 7 bases are a match to TRBD2. Germline V gives CDR1 LGHDT, CDR2 YNNKEL (reference sequence). V was pared by 5 bases and J by 0 bases, with 10 bases of the junction left unmatched. The CDR3 runs to 16 residues. The CDR3 protein is CASSYLASGSSYEQYF. The covered CDR3 bases are TGTGCCAGCAGCTACCTGGCTAGCGGAAGCTCCTACGAG.

A note on this clone: Read coverage stops 3 residues before the CDR3 terminus; the germline J gene supplies the remainder. The chain recombines TRBV11-3 with TRBJ2-2; D not resolved. Germline values: CDR1 SGHNT, CDR2 YENEEA. CDR3 length: 12 residues. V lost 4 bases, J lost 7 bases, and 7 bases lay in between. The part of the CDR3 DNA that was read is TGTGCCAGCAGCTCTCGGGTCGGGGAG. Protein: CASSSRVGE. The whole CDR3 sequence is CASSSRVGELFF. Full variable domain (outside the CDR3, taken from reference TRBV11-3 and TRBJ2-2): EAGVVQSPRYKIIEKKQPVAFWCNPISGHNTLYWYLQNLGQGPELLIRYENEEAVDDSQLPKDRFSAERLKGVDSTLKIQPAELGDSAVYLCASSSRVGELFFGEGSRLTVL.

Comment on this clone: Coverage ceases 3 residues before the CDR3 finishes, and the germline J gene fills in the end. J is TRBJ2-5 and V is TRBV12-3 or TRBV12-4; 7 positions agree with TRBD1. With V trimmed by 5 bases and J by 1 base, 10 bases remained unmatched. The CDR3 spans 16 residues. The CDR3: CASSPARQGFQETQYF. The CDR3 bases that were read are TGTGCCAGCAGTCCCGCCCGACAGGGTTTCCAAGAGACC.

Regarding this clone: Read data end 3 residues before the CDR3 end; the end is taken from the germline J gene. This chain joins TRBV15 and TRBJ1-1, with D hard to call. Trimming pared 3 bases from V and 1 base from J, leaving 6 bases between. Germline CDR1 reads LNHNV; CDR2 reads YYDKDF (reference sequence). This CDR3 region has 13 residues. CDR3 DNA, as far as it was read: TGTGCCACCAGCAGTGACTCGAACACTGAA. This codes for CATSSDSNTE. In full, the CDR3 reads CATSSDSNTEAFF.

As concerns this clone: The missing CDR3 end, 3 residues past where the read stops, is filled in from the germline J gene. The chain combines TRBV7-8 with TRBJ2-3, with D possibly being TRBD1 (8 bases). The germline V gene encodes CDR1 SGHVS and CDR2 FQNEAQ. The CDR3 totals 15 residues. The CDR3 loop reads CASSLATGGGETQYF. CDR3 DNA (partial): TGTGCCAGCAGCTTAGCAACAGGGGGGGGAGAGACG.

Worth noting for this clone: From the germline J gene comes the end of the CDR3, since the read stops 3 residues before it. The chain couples TRBV9 to TRBJ2-3, with 13 positions matching TRBD2. Germline assignment: CDR1 SGDLS and CDR2 YYNGEE. The trim removed 2 bases at V and 4 bases at J, leaving 4 bases unmatched. The CDR3 runs to 16 residues. This chain's CDR3 is CASSVSGLAGADTQYF. The CDR3 bases that were read are TGTGCCAGCAGCGTTAGCGGACTAGCGGGAGCAGATACG.

A note on this clone: The DNA ends 3 residues before the CDR3 does, and the rest of the CDR3 is filled in from the germline J gene. The rearrangement joins TRBV7-8 to TRBJ1-2; maybe TRBD1 (6 bases). Germline V gene lookup returns CDR1 SGHVS and CDR2 FQNEAQ. The CDR3 is 12 amino acids. V was clipped by 5 bases and J by 5 bases, with 9 bases between them. CDR3 region: CASSRTAYGYTF. CDR3 DNA, as far as it was read: TGTGCCAGCAGCAGGACAGCATATGGC. The variable domain in full, with the rest retrieved from reference TRBV7-8 and TRBJ1-2, is GAGVSQSPRYKVAKRGQDVALRCDPISGHVSLFWYQQALGQGPEFLTYFQNEAQLDKSGLPSDRFFAERPEGSVSTLKIQRTQQEDSAVYLCASSRTAYGYTFGSGTRLTVV.

Turning to this clone: The CDR3 extends 3 residues past the end of the read, so its final part is completed from the germline J gene. The J gene is TRBJ1-6, the V gene TRBV7-6, with D possibly TRBD1 on 6 matching bases. Germline V gene lookup returns CDR1 SGHVS and CDR2 FNYEAQ. This CDR3 has 16 amino acids. V gave up 1 base and J gave up 10 bases, with 17 bases separating them. The CDR3 bases that were read are TGTGCCAGCAGCTTAGGGACAGCGTTCCAAAACTCACCC. This gives the protein CASSLGTAFQNSP. The complete CDR3 reads CASSLGTAFQNSPLHF.

With respect to this clone: From the germline J gene comes the end of the CDR3, since the read stops 3 residues before it. This sequence joins TRBV7-8 and TRBJ1-4; the match to TRBD1 covers 8 bases. The CDR3 has 18 amino acids. With V trimmed by 4 bases and J by 2 bases, 12 bases remained unmatched. Germline lookup yields CDR1 SGHVS and CDR2 FQNEAQ. CDR3 DNA (partial): TGTGCCAGCAGCTCCTGGAAGGACAGGGTTAAGACTAATGAAAAA. This codes for CASSSWKDRVKTNEK. The whole CDR3 sequence reads CASSSWKDRVKTNEKLFF.

Comments on this clone: The read halts 3 residues ahead of the CDR3 end, with the missing end drawn from the germline J gene. The V call is TRBV19, the J call TRBJ1-1; 7 bases are a match to TRBD1. The CDR3 length is 12 residues. V was clipped by 7 bases and J by 3 bases; unmatched bases: 2. Germline V gene data show CDR1 as LNHDA and CDR2 as SQIVND (reference sequence). CDR3 DNA (partial): TGTGCCAGTAAGGGGGCGCACACTGAA. It encodes CASKGAHTE. Given in full, the CDR3 is CASKGAHTEAFF.

Comment on this clone: The read ends 3 residues shy of where the CDR3 ends; the end is completed using the germline J gene. The genes are TRBV5-8 and TRBJ2-3; 7 nucleotides match TRBD1. Germline values: CDR1 SGHTS, CDR2 YDEGEE. V shed 0 bases, J shed 4 bases, and the junction held 2 bases outside the gene matches. The CDR3 has 14 residues. CDR3 in amino acids: CASSLGGGADTQYF. The DNA read from the CDR3 is TGTGCCAGCAGCTTGGGAGGGGGCGCAGATACG. The full variable domain, in which reference TRBV5-8 and TRBJ2-3 provide the parts outside the CDR3, is EAGVTQSPTHLIKTRGQQATLRCSPISGHTSVYWYQQALGLGLQFLLWYDEGEERNRGNFPPRFSGRQFPNYSSELNVNALELEDSALYLCASSLGGGADTQYFGPGTRLTVL.

The CDR3 sequence is CASSLRDPRGEAFF. The DNA read from the CDR3 is TGTGCCAGCAGCCTCCGGGACCCGAGGGGGGAA. V and J are TRBV7-9 and TRBJ1-1, with a possible D match to TRBD1 (6 bases). The read ends 3 residues early relative to the CDR3; the germline J gene fills the gap. This CDR3 has 14 residues. Per the germline V gene, CDR1 is SEHNR and CDR2 is FQNEAQ (reference sequence).

Details on this clone: The read stops 3 residues short of the end of the CDR3; the missing end is completed from the germline J gene. V gene TRBV14 combines with J gene TRBJ1-3; D not certain. V lost 0 bases to trimming and J lost 2 bases, with 14 bases between them. The germline gives CDR1 SGHDN, CDR2 FVKESK. This CDR3 region has 17 residues. Partial CDR3 DNA: TGTGCCAGCAGCCAAGAGGCGATTTGGACTCCTGGAAACACC. It is translated as CASSQEAIWTPGNT. The entire CDR3 sequence reads CASSQEAIWTPGNTIYF.

A note on this clone: The CDR3 end is not reached by the read, which stops 3 residues before it; the germline J gene fills it in. This chain connects TRBV7-3 to TRBJ2-3; D might be TRBD1 (5 bases). From germline, CDR1 is SGHTA and CDR2 FQGTGA. Trimming left V 0 bases short and J 4 bases short, with 11 bases between. The CDR3 is made up of 15 amino acids. CDR3 DNA, as far as it was read: TGTGCCAGCAGCTTAACTCCGGCCAGGGCAGATACG. It yields the protein CASSLTPARADT. The entire CDR3 protein reads CASSLTPARADTQYF. Full variable domain (remainder filled in from reference TRBV7-3 and TRBJ2-3): GAGVSQTPSNKVTEKGKYVELRCDPISGHTALYWYRQSLGQGPEFLIYFQGTGAADDSGLPNDRFFAVRPEGSVSTLKIQRTERGDSAVYLCASSLTPARADTQYFGPGTRLTVL.

With respect to this clone: The sequenced fragment ends 3 residues before the CDR3 boundary, so the rest is inferred from the germline J gene. The chain is built from TRBV20-1 and TRBJ1-4; TRBD1 matches at 8 bases. Germline CDR1 DFQATT, CDR2 SNEGSKA (reference sequence). The CDR3 totals 14 residues. CDR3 bases read: TGCAGTGCTAGATCACGGACAGGGCTCTCTCCA. Protein: CSARSRTGLSP. In full, the CDR3 is CSARSRTGLSPLFF.

For this clone: The DNA ends 3 residues before the CDR3 does, and the rest of the CDR3 is filled in from the germline J gene. The J gene is TRBJ1-2, the V gene TRBV19, with unresolved D. Trimming shortened V by 5 bases and J by 2 bases, and 6 bases separated the two germline ends. Germline CDR1 is LNHDA and CDR2 is SQIVND (reference sequence). The CDR3 is made up of 12 amino acids. CDR3 in amino acids: CASSARNYGYTF. The sequenced part of the CDR3 DNA is TGTGCCAGTAGTGCACGGAACTATGGC.